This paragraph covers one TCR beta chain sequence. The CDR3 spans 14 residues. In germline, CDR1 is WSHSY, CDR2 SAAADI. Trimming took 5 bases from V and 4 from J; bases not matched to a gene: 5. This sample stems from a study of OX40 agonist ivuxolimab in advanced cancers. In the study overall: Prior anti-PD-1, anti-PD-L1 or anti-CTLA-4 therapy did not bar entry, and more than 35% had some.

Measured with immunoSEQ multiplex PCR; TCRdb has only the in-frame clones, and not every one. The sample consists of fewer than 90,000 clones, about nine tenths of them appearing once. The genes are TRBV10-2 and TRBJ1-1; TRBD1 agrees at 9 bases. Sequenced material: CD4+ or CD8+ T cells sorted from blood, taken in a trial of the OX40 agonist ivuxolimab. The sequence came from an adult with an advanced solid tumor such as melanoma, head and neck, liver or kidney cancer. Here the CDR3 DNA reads TGCGCCAGCAGTTCACAGGGGGCGAGCACTGAAGCTTTCTTT. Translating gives CASSSQGASTEAFF.